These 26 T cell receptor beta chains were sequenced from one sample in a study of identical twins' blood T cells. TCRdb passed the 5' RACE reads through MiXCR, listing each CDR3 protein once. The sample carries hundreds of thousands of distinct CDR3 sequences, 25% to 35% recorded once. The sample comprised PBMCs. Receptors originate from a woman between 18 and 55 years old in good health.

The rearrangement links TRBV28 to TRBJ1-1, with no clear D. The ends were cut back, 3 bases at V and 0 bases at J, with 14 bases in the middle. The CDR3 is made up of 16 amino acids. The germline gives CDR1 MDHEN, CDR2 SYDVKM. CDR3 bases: TGTGCCAGCAGTTTGCCCCCGGTAGTTATGAACACTGAAGCTTTCTTT. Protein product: CASSLPPVVMNTEAFF.

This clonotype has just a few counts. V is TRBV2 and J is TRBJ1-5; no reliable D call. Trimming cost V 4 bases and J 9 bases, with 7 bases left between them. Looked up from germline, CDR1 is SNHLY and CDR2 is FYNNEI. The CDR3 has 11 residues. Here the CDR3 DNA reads TGTGCCAGCAGTGGGCCCTCGCCCCAGCATTTT. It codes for CASSGPSPQHF.

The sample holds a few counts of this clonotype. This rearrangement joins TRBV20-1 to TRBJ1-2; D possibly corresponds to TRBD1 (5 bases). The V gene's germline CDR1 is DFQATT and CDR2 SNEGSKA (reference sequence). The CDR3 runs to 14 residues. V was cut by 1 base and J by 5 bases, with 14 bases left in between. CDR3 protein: CSARAVGAGYGYTF. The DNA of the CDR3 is TGCAGTGCTAGAGCGGTAGGGGCCGGTTATGGCTACACCTTC.

This CDR3 is CASSRHKTKGTQYF. The CDR3 DNA follows: TGTGCCAGCAGCAGACATAAAACAAAAGGGACCCAGTACTTC. The V and J genes are TRBV7-9 and TRBJ2-5; unclear D gene. CDR3 length: 14 amino acids. Trimming pared 5 bases from V and 7 bases from J, leaving 17 bases between. CDR1 SEHNR and CDR2 FQNEAQ come from the germline V gene (reference sequence). Filled out from reference TRBV7-9 and TRBJ2-5, the complete variable domain reads DTGVSQNPRHKITKRGQNVTFRCDPISEHNRLYWYRQTLGQGPEFLTYFQNEAQLEKSRLLSDRFSAERPKGSFSTLEIQRTEQGDSAMYLCASSRHKTKGTQYFGPGTRLLVL.

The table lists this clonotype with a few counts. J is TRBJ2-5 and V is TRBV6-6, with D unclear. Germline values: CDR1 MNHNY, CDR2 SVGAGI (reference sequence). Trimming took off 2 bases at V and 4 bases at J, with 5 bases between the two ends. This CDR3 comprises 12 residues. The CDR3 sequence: CASSYKGETQYF. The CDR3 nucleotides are TGTGCCAGCAGTTACAAGGGAGAGACCCAGTACTTC.

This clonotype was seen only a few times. The CDR3 DNA reads as TGTGCCAGCTCACCGACGGGAGGGACGGGGGAGCTGTTTTTT. This translates into CASSPTGGTGELFF. The chain is built from TRBV18 and TRBJ2-2; 8 bases line up with TRBD2. Germline V gives CDR1 KGHSH, CDR2 LQKENI. The CDR3 is made up of 14 amino acids. V shed 3 bases, J shed 8 bases, and the junction held 5 bases outside the gene matches.

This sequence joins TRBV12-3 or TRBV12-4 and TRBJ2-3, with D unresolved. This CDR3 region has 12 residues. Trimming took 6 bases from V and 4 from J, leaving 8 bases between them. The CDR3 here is CASRSGADTQYF. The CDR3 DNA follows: TGTGCCAGCAGATCGGGCGCAGATACGCAGTATTTT.

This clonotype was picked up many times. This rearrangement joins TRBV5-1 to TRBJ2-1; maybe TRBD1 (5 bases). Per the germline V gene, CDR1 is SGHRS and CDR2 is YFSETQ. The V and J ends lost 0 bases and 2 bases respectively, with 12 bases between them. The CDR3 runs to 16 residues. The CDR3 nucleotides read TGCGCCAGCAGCTTGGCAGGGCTTTCCACCTACAATGAGCAGTTCTTC. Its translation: CASSLAGLSTYNEQFF.

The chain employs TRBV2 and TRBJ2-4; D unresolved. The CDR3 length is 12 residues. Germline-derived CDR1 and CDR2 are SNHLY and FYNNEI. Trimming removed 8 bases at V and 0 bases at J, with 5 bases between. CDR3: CASVLAKNIQYF. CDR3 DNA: TGTGCCAGCGTTTTAGCCAAAAACATTCAGTACTTC.

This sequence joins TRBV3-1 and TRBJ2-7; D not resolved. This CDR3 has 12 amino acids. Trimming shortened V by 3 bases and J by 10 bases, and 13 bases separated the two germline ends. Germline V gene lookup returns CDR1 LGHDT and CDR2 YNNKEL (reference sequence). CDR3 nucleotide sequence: TGTGCCAGCAGCCAGGCGTCGGTTAAACAGTACTTC. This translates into CASSQASVKQYF.

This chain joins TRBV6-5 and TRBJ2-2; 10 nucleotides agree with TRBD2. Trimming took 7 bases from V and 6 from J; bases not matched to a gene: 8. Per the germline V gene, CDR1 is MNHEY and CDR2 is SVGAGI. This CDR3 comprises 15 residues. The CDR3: CASTELAGKSGELFF. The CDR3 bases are TGTGCCAGCACCGAACTAGCGGGAAAGTCCGGGGAGCTGTTTTTT.

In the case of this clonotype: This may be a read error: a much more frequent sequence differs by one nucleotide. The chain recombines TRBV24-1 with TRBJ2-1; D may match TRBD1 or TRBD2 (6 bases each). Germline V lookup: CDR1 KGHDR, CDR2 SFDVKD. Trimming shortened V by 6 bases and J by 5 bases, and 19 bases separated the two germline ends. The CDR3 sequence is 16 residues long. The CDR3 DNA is TGTGCCACCAGTCTCCTCTCCAGGGGACTCCACAATGAGCAGTTCTTC. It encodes CATSLLSRGLHNEQFF.

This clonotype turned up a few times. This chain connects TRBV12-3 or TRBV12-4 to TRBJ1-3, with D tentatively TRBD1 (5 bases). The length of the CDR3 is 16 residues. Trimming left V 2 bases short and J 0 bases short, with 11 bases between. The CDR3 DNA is TGTGCCAGCAGTTTATCGGGGGTGCTCTCTGGAAACACCATATATTTT. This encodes CASSLSGVLSGNTIYF.

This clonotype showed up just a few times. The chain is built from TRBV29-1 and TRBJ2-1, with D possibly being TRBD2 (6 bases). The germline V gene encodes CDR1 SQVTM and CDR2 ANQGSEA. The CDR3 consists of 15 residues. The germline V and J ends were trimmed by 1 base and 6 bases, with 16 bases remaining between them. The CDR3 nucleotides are TGCAGCGTTGAAGGTGGTCTAGCGCCTGGCAATGAGCAGTTCTTC. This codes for CSVEGGLAPGNEQFF.

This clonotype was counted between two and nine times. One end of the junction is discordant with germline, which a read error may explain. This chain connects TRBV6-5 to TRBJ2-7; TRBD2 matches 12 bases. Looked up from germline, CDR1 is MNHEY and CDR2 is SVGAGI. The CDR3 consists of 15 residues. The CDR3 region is CVSSLSGLAGYEQYF. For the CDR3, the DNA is TGTGTCAGCAGCCTCAGCGGACTAGCGGGATACGAGCAGTACTTC.

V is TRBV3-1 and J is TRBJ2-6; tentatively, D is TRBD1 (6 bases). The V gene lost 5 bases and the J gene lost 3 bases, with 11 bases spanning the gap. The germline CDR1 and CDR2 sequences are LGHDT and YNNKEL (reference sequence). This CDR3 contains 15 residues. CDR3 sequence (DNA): TGTGCCAGCAGCGGACAGAATTATGGGGCCAACGTCCTGACTTTC. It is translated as CASSGQNYGANVLTF.

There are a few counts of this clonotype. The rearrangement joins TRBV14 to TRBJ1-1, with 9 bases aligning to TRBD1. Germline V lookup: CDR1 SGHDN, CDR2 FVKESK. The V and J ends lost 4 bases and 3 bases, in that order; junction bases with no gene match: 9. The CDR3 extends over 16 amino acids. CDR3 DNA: TGTGCCAGCAGCCTCTGGGGCACAGGGGGCCACACTGAAGCTTTCTTT. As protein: CASSLWGTGGHTEAFF.

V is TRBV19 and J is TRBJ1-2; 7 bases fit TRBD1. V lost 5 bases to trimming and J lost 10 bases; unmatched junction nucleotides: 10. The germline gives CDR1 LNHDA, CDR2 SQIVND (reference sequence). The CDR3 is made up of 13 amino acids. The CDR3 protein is CASSVTGERAYTF. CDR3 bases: TGTGCCAGTAGTGTAACAGGGGAACGGGCCTACACCTTC.

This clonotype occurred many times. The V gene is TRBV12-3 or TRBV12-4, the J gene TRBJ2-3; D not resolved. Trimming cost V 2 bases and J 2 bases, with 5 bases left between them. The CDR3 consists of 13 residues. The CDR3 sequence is CASSLRFTDTQYF. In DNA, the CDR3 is TGTGCCAGCAGTTTAAGGTTCACAGATACGCAGTATTTT.

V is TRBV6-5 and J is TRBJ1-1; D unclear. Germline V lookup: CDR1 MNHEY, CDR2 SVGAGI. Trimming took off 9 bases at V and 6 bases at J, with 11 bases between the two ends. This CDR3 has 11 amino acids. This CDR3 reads CASKAGAEAFF. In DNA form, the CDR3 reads TGTGCCAGTAAAGCGGGCGCTGAAGCTTTCTTT.

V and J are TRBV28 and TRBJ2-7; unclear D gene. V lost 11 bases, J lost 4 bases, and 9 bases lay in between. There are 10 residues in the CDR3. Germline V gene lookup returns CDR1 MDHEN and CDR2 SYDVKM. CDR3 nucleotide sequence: TGTGCCTGCGCCAGATACGAGCAGTACTTC. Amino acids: CACARYEQYF.

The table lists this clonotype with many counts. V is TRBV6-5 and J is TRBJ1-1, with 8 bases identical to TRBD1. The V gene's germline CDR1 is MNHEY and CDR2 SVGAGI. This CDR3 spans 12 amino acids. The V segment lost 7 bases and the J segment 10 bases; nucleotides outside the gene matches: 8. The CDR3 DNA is TGTGCCAGCACCGAAGGTCAGGGGGCAGCTTTCTTT. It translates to CASTEGQGAAFF.

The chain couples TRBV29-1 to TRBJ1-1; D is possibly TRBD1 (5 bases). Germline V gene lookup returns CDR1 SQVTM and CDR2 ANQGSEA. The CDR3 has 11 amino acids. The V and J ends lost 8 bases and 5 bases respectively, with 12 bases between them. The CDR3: CSSDRSTEAFF. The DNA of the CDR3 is TGCAGCTCTGACAGATCTACTGAAGCTTTCTTT.

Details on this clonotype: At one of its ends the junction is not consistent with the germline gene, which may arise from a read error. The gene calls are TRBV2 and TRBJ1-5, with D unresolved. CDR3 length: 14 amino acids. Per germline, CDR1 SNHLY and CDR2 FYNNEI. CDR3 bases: TGTGCCAGCAGTGAAGATGAGTACAATCAGCCCCATCATTTT. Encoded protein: CASSEDEYNQPHHF.

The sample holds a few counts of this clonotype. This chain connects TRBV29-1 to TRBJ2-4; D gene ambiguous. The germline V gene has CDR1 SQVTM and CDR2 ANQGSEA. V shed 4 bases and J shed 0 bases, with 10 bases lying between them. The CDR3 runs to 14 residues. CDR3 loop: CSVVPSLAKNIQYF. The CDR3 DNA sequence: TGCAGCGTTGTCCCAAGTTTAGCCAAAAACATTCAGTACTTC.

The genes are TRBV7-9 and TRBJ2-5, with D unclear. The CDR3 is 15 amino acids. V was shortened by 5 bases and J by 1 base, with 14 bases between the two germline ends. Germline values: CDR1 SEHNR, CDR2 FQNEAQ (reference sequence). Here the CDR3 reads CASSPGRDFQETQYF. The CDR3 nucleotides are TGTGCCAGCAGCCCTGGCAGAGATTTCCAAGAGACCCAGTACTTC.